Listed here are 22 T cell receptor beta chains from one sample, sequenced in a study of OX40 agonist ivuxolimab in advanced cancers. Produced via immunoSEQ multiplex PCR; TCRdb's table is partial and in-frame only. The sample includes 50,000 to 65,000 clones, about 91% of them seen just once. The sample here was CD4+ or CD8+ T cells sorted from blood, taken in a trial of the OX40 agonist ivuxolimab. These receptors came from an adult with an advanced solid tumor such as melanoma, head and neck, liver or kidney cancer.

V is TRBV27 and J is TRBJ2-2; possible D gene TRBD1, 6 bases. Per the germline V gene, CDR1 is MNHEY and CDR2 is SMNVEV (reference sequence). The CDR3 runs to 16 residues. V was shortened by 9 bases and J by 1 base, with 18 bases between the two germline ends. CDR3 sequence: CASMSQGLGNTGELFF. The CDR3 coding sequence is TGTGCCAGTATGTCCCAGGGGCTAGGGAACACCGGGGAGCTGTTTTTT.

The chain uses TRBV5-6 and TRBJ2-7; 9 positions match TRBD2. J was trimmed by 13 bases and V by 4 bases; bases with no gene match: 12. Germline loops: CDR1 SGHDT, CDR2 YYEEEE. The CDR3 covers 13 residues. This chain's CDR3 is CASSPSPGTSFYF. As DNA, the CDR3 is TGTGCCAGCAGCCCCTCACCAGGGACTAGCTTTTACTTC.

The gene calls are TRBV9 and TRBJ2-7; 8 bases are a match to TRBD1. V lost 2 bases, J lost 4 bases, and 5 bases stayed unmatched. Germline CDR1 reads SGDLS; CDR2 reads YYNGEE. The CDR3 consists of 14 residues. The CDR3 reads CASSVNRQGYEQYF. In DNA form, the CDR3 reads TGTGCCAGCAGCGTGAATCGACAGGGGTACGAGCAGTACTTC.

This clone was recorded only once. V is TRBV7-9 and J is TRBJ2-1, with 9 bases fitting TRBD2. V shed 3 bases and J 5 bases; nucleotides not matched to a gene: 5. This CDR3 comprises 15 residues. Germline values: CDR1 SEHNR, CDR2 FQNEAQ (reference sequence). Here the CDR3 reads CASSFSGSGNNEQFF. CDR3 sequence (DNA): TGTGCCAGCAGCTTTAGCGGGAGTGGGAACAATGAGCAGTTCTTC. The full variable domain, completed using reference TRBV7-9 and TRBJ2-1, is DTGVSQNPRHKITKRGQNVTFRCDPISEHNRLYWYRQTLGQGPEFLTYFQNEAQLEKSRLLSDRFSAERPKGSFSTLEIQRTEQGDSAMYLCASSFSGSGNNEQFFGPGTRLTVL.

The chain is built from TRBV28 and TRBJ2-3; D perhaps matches TRBD2 (6 bases). The CDR3 covers 16 residues. Trimming took off 7 bases at V and 2 bases at J, with 19 bases between the two ends. Per the germline V gene, CDR1 is MDHEN and CDR2 is SYDVKM. The CDR3 DNA reads as TGTGCCAGCAAGAATGAGGGGACTCGAACCACAGATACGCAGTATTTT. As protein: CASKNEGTRTTDTQYF.

As for this clone: The same CDR3 is also encoded by other DNA sequences in this sample. The rearrangement links TRBV6-1 to TRBJ2-7; no definite D call. This CDR3 is built from 10 residues. The germline V gene encodes CDR1 MNHNS and CDR2 SASEGT. Trimming took off 8 bases at V and 3 bases at J, with 5 bases between the two ends. The CDR3 loop is CASGIYEQYF. In nucleotides, the CDR3 is TGTGCCAGCGGAATCTACGAGCAGTACTTC.

The rearrangement links TRBV27 to TRBJ2-7; D gene uncertain. The V and J ends lost 2 bases and 0 bases respectively, with 5 bases between them. Germline lookup yields CDR1 MNHEY and CDR2 SMNVEV (reference sequence). The CDR3 sequence is 13 residues long. The CDR3 DNA reads as TGTGCCAGCAGTTTAGGCGACTCCTACGAGCAGTACTTC. Its translation: CASSLGDSYEQYF.

This clone is a singleton in its sample. This chain links TRBV7-9 with TRBJ2-2; no definite D call. From germline, CDR1 is SEHNR and CDR2 FQNEAQ (reference sequence). V was shortened by 5 bases and J by 6 bases, with 10 bases between the two germline ends. This CDR3 has 13 amino acids. CDR3 residues: CASSPYLAGELFF. CDR3 DNA sequence: TGTGCCAGCAGCCCGTATTTGGCCGGGGAGCTGTTTTTT.

The chain joins TRBV6-6 to TRBJ1-4; tentatively, D is TRBD1 (5 bases). The CDR3 has 15 residues. V lost 2 bases and J lost 2, with 9 bases in between. Germline assignment: CDR1 MNHNY and CDR2 SVGAGI (reference sequence). CDR3 sequence reads: CASSYPEGTNEKLFF. As DNA, the CDR3 is TGTGCCAGCAGTTACCCGGAGGGGACTAATGAAAAACTGTTTTTT.

J is TRBJ1-1 and V is TRBV27, with D perhaps matching TRBD1 (5 bases). The CDR3 covers 15 residues. Germline V gives CDR1 MNHEY, CDR2 SMNVEV (reference sequence). Trimming stripped 7 bases from V and 5 bases from J, with 20 bases between. CDR3 nucleotides: TGTGCCAGCACCATAGGACCCGGGACTTTGACTGAAGCTTTCTTT. Its protein product is CASTIGPGTLTEAFF.

This clone has only one observation. The chain recombines TRBV11-2 with TRBJ2-7; TRBD1 matches at 9 bases. The CDR3 length is 14 residues. V gave up 5 bases and J gave up 3 bases; unmatched junction bases: 5. Germline V lookup: CDR1 SGHAT, CDR2 FQNNGV. CDR3 protein: CASSPGTGHYEQYF. The CDR3 DNA reads TGTGCCAGCAGCCCCGGGACAGGGCACTACGAGCAGTACTTC. The whole variable domain, filled in from reference TRBV11-2 and TRBJ2-7, reads EAGVAQSPRYKIIEKRQSVAFWCNPISGHATLYWYQQILGQGPKLLIQFQNNGVVDDSQLPKDRFSAERLKGVDSTLKIQPAKLEDSAVYLCASSPGTGHYEQYFGPGTRLTVT.

V gene TRBV29-1 combines with J gene TRBJ2-7, with 7 bases fitting TRBD1. J gave up 3 bases and V 0 bases, and 17 bases lay outside the gene matches. The CDR3 spans 18 residues. The V gene's germline CDR1 is SQVTM and CDR2 ANQGSEA. The CDR3 here is CSVEDPPFRTGGYYEQYF. In DNA form, the CDR3 reads TGCAGCGTTGAAGACCCTCCTTTCCGGACAGGTGGTTACTACGAGCAGTACTTC.

This chain uses TRBV7-9 with TRBJ2-2; TRBD1 matches 9 bases. V was clipped by 5 bases and J by 3 bases; unmatched bases: 7. The CDR3 loop spans 16 amino acids. Looked up from germline, CDR1 is SEHNR and CDR2 is FQNEAQ (reference sequence). CDR3 sequence (DNA): TGTGCCAGCAGCCCCAGGACAGGGGAGGACACCGGGGAGCTGTTTTTT. Protein product: CASSPRTGEDTGELFF.

This chain links TRBV19 with TRBJ2-1; 9 bases match TRBD1. The CDR3 spans 16 residues. Looked up from germline, CDR1 is LNHDA and CDR2 is SQIVND (reference sequence). V shed 8 bases and J 1 base; nucleotides not matched to a gene: 9. For the CDR3, the DNA is TGTGCCAGTCCCCCTCCCGGGACAGGGTCCTACAATGAGCAGTTCTTC. Encoded protein: CASPPPGTGSYNEQFF.

The gene calls are TRBV5-6 and TRBJ1-5; possible D gene TRBD1, 6 bases. The V and J ends lost 4 bases and 9 bases respectively, with 11 bases between them. From germline, CDR1 is SGHDT and CDR2 YYEEEE. This CDR3 has 12 amino acids. CDR3 sequence (DNA): TGTGCCAGCAGCCAGGGGCTTGGGCCCCAGCATTTT. This codes for CASSQGLGPQHF. Full variable domain (outside the CDR3, taken from reference TRBV5-6 and TRBJ1-5): DAGVTQSPTHLIKTRGQQVTLRCSPKSGHDTVSWYQQALGQGPQFIFQYYEEEERQRGNFPDRFSGHQFPNYSSELNVNALLLGDSALYLCASSQGLGPQHFGDGTRLSIL.

The chain combines TRBV6-5 with TRBJ2-1, with 10 bases that match TRBD2. The germline CDR1 and CDR2 sequences are MNHEY and SVGAGI. The CDR3 extends over 13 amino acids. The junction had 7 bases not matched to a gene; V was cut back by 10 bases and J by 7 bases. Here the CDR3 reads CATIAGGINEQFF. CDR3 nucleotide sequence: TGTGCCACCATAGCGGGAGGAATTAATGAGCAGTTCTTC.

This chain connects TRBV7-9 to TRBJ1-1; the match to TRBD1 covers 8 bases. With 5 bases clipped from V and 1 base from J, the junction kept 6 bases outside the gene matches. CDR3 length equals 15 residues. The germline gives CDR1 SEHNR, CDR2 FQNEAQ (reference sequence). The CDR3 is CASSITGGTNTEAFF. Written as DNA, the CDR3 is TGTGCCAGCAGCATCACAGGGGGAACGAACACTGAAGCTTTCTTT.

The chain carries TRBV19 and TRBJ2-7, with TRBD1 as a possible D gene (5 bases). In germline, CDR1 is LNHDA, CDR2 SQIVND (reference sequence). Trimming removed 5 bases at V and 5 bases at J, with 13 bases between. The CDR3 has 13 residues. CDR3 coding DNA: TGTGCCAGTAGTCGTAGGGGCCAGGACGAGCAGTACTTC. This translates into CASSRRGQDEQYF.

The chain recombines TRBV4-3 with TRBJ2-7; possible D gene TRBD1, 5 bases. There are 14 residues in the CDR3. V was clipped by 2 bases and J by 3 bases, with 11 bases between them. Germline V gene sequence: CDR1 LGHNA, CDR2 YSLEER. This CDR3 reads CASSQSGSGYEQYF. The CDR3 nucleotides are TGCGCCAGCAGCCAATCAGGGTCAGGCTACGAGCAGTACTTC.

This clone was observed a few times. This chain connects TRBV27 to TRBJ2-7; a possible D gene is TRBD1 (7 bases). The germline CDR1 and CDR2 sequences are MNHEY and SMNVEV (reference sequence). Trimming took 1 base from V and 4 from J, leaving 14 bases between them. The CDR3 is made up of 15 amino acids. CDR3: CASSLFGQGGYEQYF. The CDR3 nucleotides read TGTGCCAGCAGTTTATTCGGGCAGGGGGGATACGAGCAGTACTTC.

The chain links TRBV14 to TRBJ2-1; the D call may be TRBD1 or TRBD2 (5 bases each). The germline V gene has CDR1 SGHDN and CDR2 FVKESK. CDR3 length: 15 amino acids. V was shortened by 3 bases and J by 10 bases, with 19 bases between the two germline ends. CDR3 sequence (DNA): TGTGCCAGCAGCCACCCCCTTGGGGGAATATACGAGCAGTTCTTC. As protein: CASSHPLGGIYEQFF.

V usage is TRBV10-1 and J usage is TRBJ2-7; 12 bases are shared with TRBD2. This CDR3 is 17 amino acids long. Germline assignment: CDR1 WNHNN and CDR2 SYGVQD (reference sequence). J was trimmed by 4 bases and V by 7 bases; bases with no gene match: 14. CDR3 region: CASIQTSLAGGPYEQYF. The CDR3 coding sequence is TGCGCCAGCATTCAAACCTCTCTAGCGGGAGGGCCTTACGAGCAGTACTTC.